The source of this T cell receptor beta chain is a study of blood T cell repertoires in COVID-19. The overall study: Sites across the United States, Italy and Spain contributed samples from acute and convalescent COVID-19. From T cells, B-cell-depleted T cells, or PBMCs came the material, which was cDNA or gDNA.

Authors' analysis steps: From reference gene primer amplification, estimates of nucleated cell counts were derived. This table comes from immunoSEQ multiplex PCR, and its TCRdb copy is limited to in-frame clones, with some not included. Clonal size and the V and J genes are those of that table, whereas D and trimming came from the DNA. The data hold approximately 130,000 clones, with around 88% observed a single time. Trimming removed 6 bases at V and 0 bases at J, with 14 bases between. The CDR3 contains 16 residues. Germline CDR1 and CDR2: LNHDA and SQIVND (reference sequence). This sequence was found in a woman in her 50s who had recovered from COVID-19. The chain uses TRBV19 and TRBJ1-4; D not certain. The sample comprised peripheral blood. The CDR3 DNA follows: TGTGCCAGTAGGGACCCCCGGGGTGCAACTAATGAAAAACTGTTTTTT. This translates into CASRDPRGATNEKLFF.